Below, 27 T cell receptor beta chains from the same sample are listed, as sequenced in a study of CD8 T cells in ankylosing spondylitis. MiXCR, run by TCRdb on the 5' RACE reads, gives a single entry per CDR3 protein. The sample consists of some 140,000 distinct CDR3 sequences, 6.5% to 8.5% of them appearing once. Sample: synovial fluid, either unsorted or a sorted T cell fraction (not recorded which). Every receptor here comes from a male donor with ankylosing spondylitis.

The rearrangement links TRBV5-1 to TRBJ2-1, with TRBD2 matching 13 bases. The CDR3 length is 18 residues. Germline trimming cut 3 bases from V and 3 bases from J; bases unmatched to any gene: 9. Per the germline V gene, CDR1 is SGHRS and CDR2 is YFSETQ. The CDR3 sequence: CASSSPGLAGSNYNEQFF. The CDR3 nucleotides read TGCGCCAGCAGCTCACCGGGACTAGCGGGGAGTAACTACAATGAGCAGTTCTTC. The entire variable domain, with the rest obtained from reference TRBV5-1 and TRBJ2-1, is as follows: KAGVTQTPRYLIKTRGQQVTLSCSPISGHRSVSWYQQTPGQGLQFLFEYFSETQRNKGNFPGRFSGRQFSNSRSEMNVSTLELGDSALYLCASSSPGLAGSNYNEQFFGPGTRLTVL.

This sequence joins TRBV18 and TRBJ2-7, with D perhaps assigned TRBD1 or TRBD2 (5 bases each). The CDR3 length is 13 residues. V gave up 2 bases and J gave up 6 bases, with 11 bases separating them. CDR1 is KGHSH, CDR2 LQKENI, per germline. The CDR3 DNA sequence: TGTGCCAGCTCACCAATCAGGGACGTCGAGCAGTACTTC. Its protein product is CASSPIRDVEQYF.

There are many counts of this clonotype. V usage is TRBV5-1 and J usage is TRBJ1-4; D may be TRBD1 (5 bases). Trimming cost V 6 bases and J 7 bases, with 22 bases left between them. The germline V gene has CDR1 SGHRS and CDR2 YFSETQ. This CDR3 contains 16 residues. In DNA, the CDR3 is TGCGCCAGCACTTCTGGGGACCGCCTCAGAGGTGAAAAACTGTTTTTT. Protein product: CASTSGDRLRGEKLFF.

The chain uses TRBV6-2 or TRBV6-3 and TRBJ2-3; D gene ambiguous. Trimming left V 10 bases short and J 2 bases short, with 16 bases between. The CDR3 runs to 14 residues. Germline values: CDR1 MNHEY, CDR2 SVGEGT. The CDR3 nucleotides are TGTGCCACCACCTCCGAGGTCTTCACAGATACGCAGTATTTT. Amino acids: CATTSEVFTDTQYF.

This clonotype was seen repeatedly, ten times or more. The chain carries TRBV20-1 and TRBJ1-2, with TRBD1 as a possible D gene (5 bases). Germline CDR1 DFQATT, CDR2 SNEGSKA (reference sequence). The CDR3 has 16 amino acids. The V and J ends lost 2 bases and 5 bases respectively, with 21 bases between them. The CDR3 DNA is TGCAGTGCTAGACAAGTCTTCGGGACGGAGATTTATGGCTACACCTTC. Translated: CSARQVFGTEIYGYTF.

This clonotype has only a few counts. The chain uses TRBV7-8 and TRBJ2-1, with 7 nucleotides matching TRBD2. V shed 5 bases, J shed 2 bases, and the junction held 9 bases outside the gene matches. Germline lookup yields CDR1 SGHVS and CDR2 FQNEAQ. The CDR3 covers 16 residues. The CDR3 coding sequence is TGTGCCAGCAGCCAAGGACTAGTGGGAACCTACAATGAGCAGTTCTTC. It specifies CASSQGLVGTYNEQFF.

In its sample, this clonotype was seen many times. The chain uses TRBV4-3 and TRBJ1-1, with D perhaps matching TRBD1 (5 bases). Between the trimmed V and J ends, which lost 0 bases and 4 bases, there was a span of 15 bases. From germline, CDR1 is LGHNA and CDR2 YSLEER. There are 16 residues in the CDR3. The CDR3 bases are TGCGCCAGCAGCCAAGACGTCAGGGTTTTGGGCACTGAAGCTTTCTTT. The encoded protein is CASSQDVRVLGTEAFF.

J is TRBJ2-2 and V is TRBV11-2, with D maybe TRBD1 (6 bases). V was trimmed by 10 bases and J by 1 base, leaving 10 bases between them. The germline V gene has CDR1 SGHAT and CDR2 FQNNGV. The CDR3 is 13 amino acids. The DNA for the CDR3 is TGTGCCATCCCGGGACAGAACACCGGGGAGCTGTTTTTT. Protein sequence: CAIPGQNTGELFF.

This clonotype was seen ten or more times. Written as DNA, the CDR3 is TGCGCCAGCAGCCCCGAGGGTTCTGGGGCCAACGTCCTGACTTTC. It yields the protein CASSPEGSGANVLTF. V gene TRBV5-1 combines with J gene TRBJ2-6, with a possible D match to TRBD2 (5 bases). The CDR3 consists of 15 residues. Per the germline V gene, CDR1 is SGHRS and CDR2 is YFSETQ. Trimming took 4 bases from V and 1 from J, leaving 9 bases between them.

The V and J genes are TRBV5-4 and TRBJ2-2; D may be TRBD1 (5 bases). Germline V lookup: CDR1 SGHNT, CDR2 YYREEE (reference sequence). The CDR3 is 13 residues long. V lost 4 bases and J lost 7, with 11 bases in between. The CDR3 spells CASSARVGGELFF. The CDR3 DNA reads TGTGCCAGCAGCGCCAGGGTGGGCGGGGAGCTGTTTTTT.

This clonotype has a handful of counts. Here the CDR3 reads CASSAGQPQETQYF. The CDR3 nucleotides read TGTGCCAGCTCAGCGGGACAGCCGCAAGAGACCCAGTACTTC. The J gene is TRBJ2-5, the V gene TRBV18; TRBD1 might be the D (7 bases). Deletions cut 5 bases from V and 2 bases from J, with 12 bases between. The germline gives CDR1 KGHSH, CDR2 LQKENI. The CDR3 is 14 residues long.

This clonotype has just a few counts. The junction differs from germline at one of its ends, possibly a read error. The chain is built from TRBV18 and TRBJ2-5; 8 nucleotides match TRBD2. The CDR3 loop spans 15 amino acids. CDR1 KGHSH and CDR2 LQKENI come from the germline V gene. The CDR3 bases are TGTGCCAGCTCACCGCGGGGGGACACCCCTCAGGGGAATCACTTC. Its translation is CASSPRGDTPQGNHF.

V is TRBV7-3 and J is TRBJ1-1, with D unclear. Trimming left V 2 bases short and J 5 bases short, with 12 bases between. This CDR3 is 14 amino acids long. Germline CDR1 is SGHTA and CDR2 is FQGTGA. As DNA, the CDR3 is TGTGCCAGCAGCTTACAAGGTCGTGGGACTGAAGCTTTCTTT. Its protein is CASSLQGRGTEAFF.

The J gene is TRBJ1-1, the V gene TRBV29-1; no clear D gene. Germline V lookup: CDR1 SQVTM, CDR2 ANQGSEA. The CDR3 covers 15 residues. The germline V and J ends were trimmed by 1 base and 1 base, with 13 bases remaining between them. In DNA, the CDR3 is TGCAGCGTTGAAGGGGTTCAGGTAGGGAACACTGAAGCTTTCTTT. Amino acid sequence: CSVEGVQVGNTEAFF.

There are a few counts of this clonotype. The chain carries TRBV28 and TRBJ2-3; the D gene is possibly TRBD2 (6 bases). The CDR3 runs 14 residues. Germline V CDR1 and CDR2: MDHEN, SYDVKM. V was clipped by 4 bases and J by 0 bases, with 8 bases between them. Here the CDR3 reads CASSSGTSTDTQYF. The DNA for the CDR3 is TGTGCCAGCAGTTCCGGGACTAGCACAGATACGCAGTATTTT.

This clonotype occurred many times. The chain has TRBV20-1 and TRBJ2-1, with no clear D. The CDR3 is 12 residues long. The V end lost 6 bases, the J end lost 11 bases, and 17 bases lay between the germline ends. Per germline, CDR1 DFQATT and CDR2 SNEGSKA (reference sequence). CDR3 sequence reads: CSARQVGRQQFF. CDR3 DNA sequence: TGCAGTGCGCGGCAGGTTGGCAGGCAGCAGTTCTTC.

This clonotype was seen many times. The chain carries TRBV10-3 and TRBJ2-5; D unresolved. The CDR3 sequence is 12 residues long. Per germline, CDR1 ENHRY and CDR2 SYGVKD. The V and J ends lost 5 bases and 5 bases respectively, with 9 bases between them. The CDR3: CAISFNRETQYF. The CDR3 bases are TGTGCCATCAGTTTTAACCGGGAGACCCAGTACTTC.

This clonotype was picked up many times. This sequence joins TRBV6-2 or TRBV6-3 and TRBJ1-1; TRBD1 aligns across 8 bases. The V gene end was trimmed by 0 bases and the J gene end by 3 bases; junction bases not matched to a gene: 0. Germline lookup yields CDR1 MNHEY and CDR2 SVGEGT. CDR3 length: 14 amino acids. The CDR3 is CASSYSTGDTEAFF. The CDR3 coding sequence is TGTGCCAGCAGTTACTCGACAGGGGACACTGAAGCTTTCTTT.

This clonotype has only one observation. The genes are TRBV29-1 and TRBJ2-5, with D maybe TRBD2 (6 bases). The germline CDR1 and CDR2 sequences are SQVTM and ANQGSEA. The CDR3 is made up of 13 amino acids. V was cut by 6 bases and J by 5 bases, with 16 bases left in between. CDR3 nucleotide sequence: TGCAGCGTCGGGACTGCTGAGGGCGAGACCCAGTACTTC. It specifies CSVGTAEGETQYF.

The chain joins TRBV20-1 to TRBJ1-1; 9 bases align to TRBD1. The CDR3 loop spans 13 amino acids. In germline, CDR1 is DFQATT, CDR2 SNEGSKA (reference sequence). The V and J ends lost 1 base and 10 bases, in that order; junction bases with no gene match: 7. The CDR3, as DNA: TGCAGTGCTAGAGGCGGAGGGGACAGGGCAGCTTTCTTT. Encoded protein: CSARGGGDRAAFF.

This clonotype has ten or more counts. CDR3 sequence (DNA): TGTGCCAGCAGCTTATACGGCCTATACCAAGAGACCCAGTACTTC. The encoded protein is CASSLYGLYQETQYF. The chain carries TRBV7-2 and TRBJ2-5, with D hard to call. V lost 2 bases, J lost 0 bases, and 10 bases lay in between. The germline V gene encodes CDR1 SGHTA and CDR2 FQGNSA. The CDR3 contains 15 residues. Complete variable domain (other parts from reference TRBV7-2 and TRBJ2-5): GAGVSQSPSNKVTEKGKDVELRCDPISGHTALYWYRQSLGQGLEFLIYFQGNSAPDKSGLPSDRFSAERTGGSVSTLTIQRTQQEDSAVYLCASSLYGLYQETQYFGPGTRLLVL.

The chain has TRBV6-1 and TRBJ1-1; possible D gene TRBD1, 6 bases. The V gene's germline CDR1 is MNHNS and CDR2 SASEGT. V lost 2 bases to trimming and J lost 2 bases, with 12 bases between them. The CDR3 has 15 amino acids. CDR3 bases: TGTGCCAGCAGTGAATTGAGAGGGGGTAACACTGAAGCTTTCTTT. Amino acid sequence: CASSELRGGNTEAFF.

This clonotype has ten or more counts. CDR3 residues: CASSLQGSGPQHF. The CDR3 DNA sequence: TGTGCCAGCAGTTTACAGGGCTCGGGGCCCCAGCATTTT. J is TRBJ1-5 and V is TRBV28, with TRBD1 as a possible D gene (5 bases). CDR1 is MDHEN and CDR2 is SYDVKM in the germline V gene. The CDR3 has 13 residues. Trimming took off 2 bases at V and 9 bases at J, with 11 bases between the two ends.

The rearrangement links TRBV27 to TRBJ2-1, with 7 bases that match TRBD2. CDR1 MNHEY and CDR2 SMNVEV come from the germline V gene (reference sequence). This CDR3 is 17 amino acids long. V shed 5 bases and J 2 bases; nucleotides not matched to a gene: 12. The DNA of the CDR3 is TGTGCCAGCAGTCCTATCCACGGGGGGTTAACCTACAATGAGCAGTTCTTC. The encoded protein is CASSPIHGGLTYNEQFF.

This clonotype showed up just a few times. This chain links TRBV7-3 with TRBJ2-2, with D possibly matching TRBD1 (5 bases). CDR1 and CDR2 from the germline V gene are SGHTA and FQGTGA. The CDR3 runs 13 residues. Trimming left V 5 bases short and J 7 bases short, with 11 bases between. Here the CDR3 DNA reads TGTGCCAGCAGCCACCAGGGAAGCGGGGAGCTGTTTTTT. Its translation is CASSHQGSGELFF. The full variable domain, its missing parts supplied by reference TRBV7-3 and TRBJ2-2, is GAGVSQTPSNKVTEKGKYVELRCDPISGHTALYWYRQSLGQGPEFLIYFQGTGAADDSGLPNDRFFAVRPEGSVSTLKIQRTERGDSAVYLCASSHQGSGELFFGEGSRLTVL.

This clonotype was seen many times. This chain uses TRBV5-1 with TRBJ2-5; a weak D match, TRBD1 (6 bases). Germline CDR1 and CDR2: SGHRS and YFSETQ. CDR3 size: 12 residues. V lost 3 bases, J lost 4 bases, and 7 bases lay in between. CDR3 region: CASSSDRETQYF. Written as DNA, the CDR3 is TGCGCCAGCAGCTCGGACAGAGAGACCCAGTACTTC.

The chain has TRBV4-3 and TRBJ2-1; a possible D gene is TRBD1 (5 bases). Germline CDR1 is LGHNA and CDR2 is YSLEER. The CDR3 runs to 14 residues. The V gene lost 0 bases and the J gene lost 6 bases, with 9 bases spanning the gap. CDR3 coding DNA: TGCGCCAGCAGCCAAGATCGAGACAGCAATGAGCAGTTCTTC. This sequence encodes CASSQDRDSNEQFF.